Sequencing of this TCR beta chain was carried out in a study of a mutant IDH1 vaccine in newly diagnosed glioma. For the study at large: Onset of vaccination occurred 4-6 weeks following radiotherapy alone, or with temozolomide cycles. Treated patients were roughly 62% male, roughly 38% female, mean age around 40 years. General observations from the study: Across multiple MHC alleles, 93.3% of patients had vaccine-induced responses.

Some clones are missing from TCRdb's copy, which holds only in-frame ones; the method was immunoSEQ multiplex PCR. The sample contains around 41,000 clones, 75% to 90% of which appear only once. A remark on this clone: Its antigen remains unknown.

Indicated time point: week 35, safety follow-up. Mutant IDH1 20-mer peptide, at 300 ug, made up each vaccine dose, with topical imiquimod. The donor cohort comprised cases of new WHO grade 3 or 4 IDH1-mutant, ATRX-lost astrocytoma. This CDR3 is built from 15 residues. Between the trimmed V and J ends, which lost 1 base and 8 bases, there was a span of 18 bases. Germline loops: CDR1 SQVTM, CDR2 ANQGSEA. The chain links TRBV29-1 to TRBJ2-1, with D possibly matching TRBD2 (6 bases). Source: PBMCs, taken from a glioma patient whose treatment included an IDH1 peptide vaccine. This receptor was identified in a man aged 35-49 years with glioma. DNA for the CDR3: TGCAGCGTTGAAGGGATACTAGCACCGAACGATGAGCAGTTCTTC. Amino acids: CSVEGILAPNDEQFF.